A single sample is the source of the 15 T cell receptor beta chains below, sequenced in a study of blood T cell repertoires in COVID-19. Using immunoSEQ multiplex PCR, the repertoire was profiled, and TCRdb retains in-frame clones only, with some absent. The table shows about 390,000 clones, with 70% to 90% occurring only once. Sequencing was carried out using peripheral blood. The receptors stem from a woman aged 55-69 years with COVID-19, enrolled during active disease.

The chain joins TRBV11-1 to TRBJ2-1; 14 bases agree with TRBD2. Trimming removed 2 bases from V and 7 bases from J; junction bases left unmatched: 4. Looked up from germline, CDR1 is SGHAT and CDR2 is FQDESV (reference sequence). The CDR3 contains 16 residues. CDR3 protein: CASSLRLAGGLNEQFF. In DNA form, the CDR3 reads TGTGCCAGCAGCTTAAGACTAGCGGGGGGGCTGAATGAGCAGTTCTTC.

This clone showed up just once. The gene calls are TRBV19 and TRBJ1-4, with 8 bases matching TRBD1. The junction had 9 bases not matched to a gene; V was cut back by 6 bases and J by 6 bases. CDR1 is LNHDA, CDR2 SQIVND, per germline (reference sequence). The CDR3 covers 15 residues. CDR3 sequence reads: CASSRTGLEHEKLFF. CDR3 sequence (DNA): TGTGCCAGTAGCCGGACAGGGTTGGAGCATGAAAAACTGTTTTTT.

The V gene is TRBV6-5, the J gene TRBJ1-4, with D possibly TRBD1 on 5 matching bases. The CDR3 totals 14 residues. Trimming left V 6 bases short and J 0 bases short, with 8 bases between. The germline V gene has CDR1 MNHEY and CDR2 SVGAGI. The CDR3 coding sequence is TGTGCCAGCAGGAAGACAGCAACTAATGAAAAACTGTTTTTT. It codes for CASRKTATNEKLFF.

This rearrangement joins TRBV11-2 to TRBJ2-7, with D unresolved. The ends were cut back, 5 bases at V and 6 bases at J, with 11 bases in the middle. Germline V gene lookup returns CDR1 SGHAT and CDR2 FQNNGV. The CDR3 has 12 amino acids. For the CDR3, the DNA is TGTGCCAGCAGCCGGTCTGGTCTCGAGCAGTACTTC. Translation gives CASSRSGLEQYF.

The chain has TRBV5-6 and TRBJ1-1; possibly TRBD1 for D (6 bases). V was pared by 3 bases and J by 1 base, with 7 bases between. The CDR3 contains 13 residues. Per the germline V gene, CDR1 is SGHDT and CDR2 is YYEEEE. The CDR3 DNA sequence: TGTGCCAGCAGCTCGGGACAGAACACTGAAGCTTTCTTT. Translation gives CASSSGQNTEAFF.

The rearrangement uses TRBV4-1 and TRBJ2-7; tentatively, D is TRBD1 (6 bases). The ends were cut back, 2 bases at V and 6 bases at J, with 11 bases in the middle. The germline V gene has CDR1 MGHRA and CDR2 YSYEKL. The CDR3 is 13 residues long. For the CDR3, the DNA is TGCGCCAGCAGCCAAAACAGGGTTGGCGAGCAGTACTTC. As protein: CASSQNRVGEQYF.

The chain is built from TRBV19 and TRBJ2-1, with 8 bases fitting TRBD1. The V gene end was trimmed by 5 bases and the J gene end by 3 bases; junction bases not matched to a gene: 6. Germline CDR1 is LNHDA and CDR2 is SQIVND (reference sequence). The CDR3 runs 15 residues. In DNA form, the CDR3 reads TGTGCCAGTAGTTATGACAGGGGCAGCTACAATGAGCAGTTCTTC. This codes for CASSYDRGSYNEQFF.

The chain is built from TRBV18 and TRBJ1-5; D call uncertain. The CDR3 loop spans 13 amino acids. Trimming cost V 3 bases and J 6 bases, with 9 bases left between them. CDR1 is KGHSH, CDR2 LQKENI, per germline. The CDR3 DNA reads TGTGCCAGCTCACCCCGAGGGAGTCAGCCCCAGCATTTT. Its translation is CASSPRGSQPQHF.

The J gene is TRBJ2-3, the V gene TRBV10-3; TRBD1 matches at 10 bases. The length of the CDR3 is 15 residues. The ends lost 4 bases at V and 5 bases at J; junction bases unmatched: 6. The germline V gene has CDR1 ENHRY and CDR2 SYGVKD. CDR3 nucleotides: TGTGCCATCAGTGGGCCGGGACAGGGGTTAGATACGCAGTATTTT. Translating gives CAISGPGQGLDTQYF.

In the case of this clone: The sample holds other DNA sequences that translate to the same CDR3. The rearrangement links TRBV5-1 to TRBJ1-1; 7 bases fit TRBD1. CDR1 is SGHRS and CDR2 is YFSETQ in the germline V gene. J was trimmed by 2 bases and V by 4 bases; bases with no gene match: 5. The CDR3 spans 14 residues. CDR3 in amino acids: CASSPGTANTEAFF. The CDR3 nucleotides are TGCGCCAGCAGCCCGGGGACAGCTAACACTGAAGCTTTCTTT.

The CDR3 DNA reads TGTGCCAGCAGCCAACGGACAGGGAACGAGCAGTACTTC. Translation: CASSQRTGNEQYF. The chain couples TRBV4-2 to TRBJ2-7, with 8 bases matching TRBD1. The CDR3 spans 13 residues. Germline values: CDR1 LGHNA, CDR2 YNFKEQ. V was clipped by 2 bases and J by 5 bases; unmatched bases: 2.

DNA of the CDR3: TGTGCCAGCAGTTTCTCCGAACAGGAACACACCTTC. Its translation is CASSFSEQEHTF. The chain links TRBV11-3 to TRBJ1-2, with D perhaps TRBD1 (5 bases). The CDR3 runs 12 residues. The V gene lost 6 bases and the J gene lost 12 bases, with 17 bases spanning the gap. Per the germline V gene, CDR1 is SGHNT and CDR2 is YENEEA.

The V call is TRBV7-9, the J call TRBJ2-1, with 7 bases fitting TRBD1. Trimming took 0 bases from V and 5 from J; bases not matched to a gene: 7. Germline CDR1 reads SEHNR; CDR2 reads FQNEAQ (reference sequence). The CDR3 runs 16 residues. For the CDR3, the DNA is TGTGCCAGCAGCTTAGCACAGGGGTCCCCAAACAATGAGCAGTTCTTC. Its translation is CASSLAQGSPNNEQFF.

This chain links TRBV11-1 with TRBJ2-7, with 7 bases identical to TRBD1. V shed 5 bases and J 1 base; nucleotides not matched to a gene: 8. The CDR3 sequence is 15 residues long. CDR1 is SGHAT, CDR2 FQDESV, per germline (reference sequence). The CDR3 here is CASSPDRVFSYEQYF. The CDR3 nucleotides read TGTGCCAGCAGCCCAGACAGGGTTTTTTCCTACGAGCAGTACTTC.

V and J are TRBV2 and TRBJ1-3, with D unresolved. V lost 8 bases and J 7 bases, leaving 9 bases between the germline ends. Germline CDR1 and CDR2: SNHLY and FYNNEI. The length of the CDR3 is 11 residues. CDR3 DNA: TGTGCCAGCGGTTGGCTGAACACCATATATTTT. Encoded protein: CASGWLNTIYF.